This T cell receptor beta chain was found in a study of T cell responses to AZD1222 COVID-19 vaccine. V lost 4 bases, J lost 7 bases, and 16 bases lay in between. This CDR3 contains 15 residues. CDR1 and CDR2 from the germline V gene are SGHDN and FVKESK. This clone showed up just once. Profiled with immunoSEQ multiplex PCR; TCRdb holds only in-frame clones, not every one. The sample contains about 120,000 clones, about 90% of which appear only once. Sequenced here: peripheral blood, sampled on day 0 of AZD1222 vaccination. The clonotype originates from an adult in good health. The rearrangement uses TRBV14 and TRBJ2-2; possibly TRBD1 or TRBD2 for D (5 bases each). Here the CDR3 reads CASSPPGPWGGELFF. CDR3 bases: TGTGCCAGCAGCCCACCGGGACCCTGGGGCGGGGAGCTGTTTTTT.